The sequence of this T cell receptor beta chain was determined in a study of post-analysis software for immune sequencing data. Regarding the study as a whole: Higher frequency in patients than in controls was seen for a handful of TRBV segments, with TRBV5-6, TRBV5-1 and TRBV20-1 among them.

Unique molecular identifiers featured in each of the TCR beta cDNA libraries. TCRdb re-analysed the PCR reads in MiXCR, keeping a single row per CDR3 protein. This sample has about half a million distinct CDR3 sequences, with around 40% found just once. A remark on this clonotype: The target antigen is unknown.

Trimming took 4 bases from V and 8 from J, leaving 21 bases between them. CDR3 length equals 16 residues. Germline assignment: CDR1 LGHDT and CDR2 YNNKEL (reference sequence). This chain joins TRBV3-1 and TRBJ2-1; unclear D gene. The receptor was isolated from a girl between 5 and 17 years old with multiple sclerosis. The sample comprised blood. In DNA, the CDR3 is TGTGCCAGCAGCCCCCCCCGCAGACACAGCCCCCATGAGCAGTTCTTC. It translates to CASSPPRRHSPHEQFF.